This T cell receptor (beta chain) was documented in a study of T cells in Graves' hyperthyroidism and ophthalmopathy. Graves' hyperthyroidism without ophthalmopathy progression within 18 months was termed stable. Broader study findings: Blood also held most thyroid clonotypes expanded beyond 0.001.

Details on this clonotype: Its cognate antigen is unknown.

Authors of the study amplified TCR beta CDR3 regions from RNA transcripts. TCR CDR3 underwent first-round RT-PCR with the HTBI primer set. Via MiXCR, TCRdb re-called the multiplex PCR reads, giving one row per CDR3 protein. This sample has hundreds of thousands of distinct CDR3 sequences, with more than 30% found just once. Trimming removed 4 bases at V and 7 bases at J, with 17 bases between. CDR1 is SEHNR, CDR2 FQNEAQ, per germline (reference sequence). The CDR3 consists of 14 residues. This receptor was identified in a man aged 18 to 35 with Graves' hyperthyroidism. The sample consisted of blood. The chain carries TRBV7-9 and TRBJ2-7; D possibly corresponds to TRBD2 (5 bases). CDR3 sequence (DNA): TGTGCCAGCAGCTCCCTCATAGGCTCGGGGGAGCAGTACTTC. The encoded protein is CASSSLIGSGEQYF.